The next 10 T cell receptor beta chains were all read from a single sample in a study of blood T cell repertoires in COVID-19. Sequencing was performed with immunoSEQ multiplex PCR; in TCRdb, only in-frame clones are kept and a portion is missing. The profile shows about 180,000 clones, more than 70% of them singletons. Sequencing was performed on peripheral blood. The receptors shown here come from a woman in her thirties with acute or convalescent COVID-19.

This clone was recorded once. This chain uses TRBV10-3 with TRBJ1-2; 7 nucleotides agree with TRBD1. The CDR3 has 13 residues. Trimming at V came to 4 bases and at J to 5 bases, leaving 4 bases not matched to a gene. Germline assignment: CDR1 ENHRY and CDR2 SYGVKD. The CDR3 region has the DNA TGTGCCATCAGTGGGGGGGACAGATATGGCTACACCTTC. Amino acid sequence: CAISGGDRYGYTF.

The CDR3 loop is CSASLIPGQATYTF. CDR3 DNA: TGCAGTGCTAGTTTAATACCGGGACAAGCAACCTACACCTTC. The chain carries TRBV20-1 and TRBJ1-2; TRBD1 might be the D (6 bases). Deletions cut 3 bases from V and 10 bases from J, with 21 bases between. CDR1 is DFQATT, CDR2 SNEGSKA, per germline (reference sequence). The CDR3 loop spans 14 amino acids.

Here the CDR3 DNA reads TGTGCCAGCAGTTTATTTCTGGGGACTAATCAGCCCCAGCATTTT. Translating it yields CASSLFLGTNQPQHF. The chain recombines TRBV28 with TRBJ1-5; tentatively, D is TRBD1 (5 bases). Deletions cut 1 base from V and 4 bases from J, with 11 bases between. The CDR3 has 15 amino acids. CDR1 and CDR2 from the germline V gene are MDHEN and SYDVKM.

This clone is a singleton in its sample. The V call is TRBV19, the J call TRBJ1-2; D is uncertain. Germline CDR1 and CDR2: LNHDA and SQIVND (reference sequence). This CDR3 region has 13 residues. Trimming left V 6 bases short and J 5 bases short, with 13 bases between. The CDR3 DNA reads as TGTGCCAGTAGAGTCCCAGAATCGTATGGCTACACCTTC. Its protein is CASRVPESYGYTF.

The chain joins TRBV29-1 to TRBJ2-7, with D uncertain. Germline lookup yields CDR1 SQVTM and CDR2 ANQGSEA. The CDR3 has 10 amino acids. The ends were cut back, 4 bases at V and 5 bases at J, with 6 bases in the middle. The CDR3 sequence: CSVAGHEQYF. The CDR3 DNA reads as TGCAGCGTTGCTGGGCACGAGCAGTACTTC.

This clone appeared a few times. The chain uses TRBV4-2 and TRBJ2-2; a possible D gene is TRBD2 (6 bases). Germline lookup yields CDR1 LGHNA and CDR2 YNFKEQ. This CDR3 region has 18 residues. V was pared by 0 bases and J by 2 bases, with 16 bases between. CDR3 protein: CASSQDFGRGENTGELFF. DNA of the CDR3: TGTGCCAGCAGCCAAGATTTCGGGCGCGGGGAAAACACCGGGGAGCTGTTTTTT.

V and J are TRBV7-2 and TRBJ1-2; 7 nucleotides agree with TRBD1. This CDR3 is 15 amino acids long. CDR1 is SGHTA and CDR2 is FQGNSA in the germline V gene. After removal of 6 bases from V and 1 base from J, the junction contained 8 bases not matched to a gene. The DNA for the CDR3 is TGTGCCAGCAGTCTAACAGGGGCAAATAACTATGGCTACACCTTC. It codes for CASSLTGANNYGYTF. The full variable domain, in which reference TRBV7-2 and TRBJ1-2 provide the parts outside the CDR3, is GAGVSQSPSNKVTEKGKDVELRCDPISGHTALYWYRQSLGQGLEFLIYFQGNSAPDKSGLPSDRFSAERTGGSVSTLTIQRTQQEDSAVYLCASSLTGANNYGYTFGSGTRLTVV.

This chain connects TRBV5-1 to TRBJ2-5; no clear D gene. The CDR3 loop spans 14 amino acids. Trimming shortened V by 1 base and J by 2 bases, and 9 bases separated the two germline ends. Germline CDR1 reads SGHRS; CDR2 reads YFSETQ. This CDR3 reads CASSLNSRQETQYF. The CDR3 nucleotides are TGCGCCAGCAGCTTGAACAGCAGGCAAGAGACCCAGTACTTC.

This chain connects TRBV5-1 to TRBJ2-3; 7 bases fit TRBD2. Germline-derived CDR1 and CDR2 are SGHRS and YFSETQ. CDR3 length: 15 amino acids. Unmatched junction bases numbered 5, after V lost 0 bases and J lost 4 bases. The CDR3: CASSLEGGRADTQYF. The DNA for the CDR3 is TGCGCCAGCAGCTTGGAGGGCGGGAGAGCAGATACGCAGTATTTT.

The chain couples TRBV5-1 to TRBJ2-6; unclear D gene. Per the germline V gene, CDR1 is SGHRS and CDR2 is YFSETQ. The CDR3 loop spans 16 amino acids. Trimming pared 4 bases from V and 1 base from J, leaving 12 bases between. DNA of the CDR3: TGCGCCAGCAGCAGAGAATCCGCGTCTGGGGCCAACGTCCTGACTTTC. Its protein product is CASSRESASGANVLTF.